Following are 28 T cell receptor beta chains from one sample sequenced in a study of blood T cell repertoires in COVID-19. Here immunoSEQ multiplex PCR was the method, and the copy in TCRdb shows in-frame clones only, minus some. The sample has 200,000 or so clones; 65% to 85% are singletons. The sequenced sample consisted of PBMCs or T cells enriched from blood (not recorded which). These receptors came from a man between 40 and 49 years old who had recovered from COVID-19.

V usage is TRBV18 and J usage is TRBJ1-2; 10 nucleotides align to TRBD1. J gave up 8 bases and V 0 bases, and 3 bases lay outside the gene matches. CDR3 size: 14 residues. Per the germline V gene, CDR1 is KGHSH and CDR2 is LQKENI. DNA for the CDR3: TGTGCCAGCTCACCACCGGGACAGGGGAAGGGCTACACCTTC. This sequence encodes CASSPPGQGKGYTF. Full variable domain (missing parts from reference TRBV18 and TRBJ1-2): NAGVMQNPRHLVRRRGQEARLRCSPMKGHSHVYWYRQLPEEGLKFMVYLQKENIIDESGMPKERFSAEFPKEGPSILRIQQVVRGDSAAYFCASSPPGQGKGYTFGSGTRLTVV.

The rearrangement uses TRBV6-5 and TRBJ1-1; D is ambiguous. CDR1 and CDR2 (germline): MNHEY, SVGAGI. The CDR3 has 13 amino acids. V lost 7 bases, J lost 1 base, and 10 bases lay in between. CDR3 region: CASTMGSNTEAFF. In DNA form, the CDR3 reads TGTGCCAGCACCATGGGCTCGAACACTGAAGCTTTCTTT.

This clone was detected a few times. The V call is TRBV4-1, the J call TRBJ1-3; D uncertain. Deletions cut 0 bases from V and 3 bases from J, with 9 bases between. The CDR3 extends over 15 amino acids. From germline, CDR1 is MGHRA and CDR2 YSYEKL. CDR3 loop: CASSQENSLGNTIYF. CDR3 coding DNA: TGCGCCAGCAGCCAAGAAAACAGCCTTGGAAACACCATATATTTT.

The genes are TRBV7-9 and TRBJ1-2; D is perhaps TRBD1 (6 bases). The CDR3 has 14 amino acids. Trimming removed 2 bases from V and 7 bases from J, with 14 bases in between. Germline V gives CDR1 SEHNR, CDR2 FQNEAQ (reference sequence). Here the CDR3 reads CASSLYGTTGGYTF. The CDR3 coding sequence is TGTGCCAGCAGCTTATACGGGACAACGGGTGGCTACACCTTC. Variable domain in full (rest from reference TRBV7-9 and TRBJ1-2): DTGVSQNPRHKITKRGQNVTFRCDPISEHNRLYWYRQTLGQGPEFLTYFQNEAQLEKSRLLSDRFSAERPKGSFSTLEIQRTEQGDSAMYLCASSLYGTTGGYTFGSGTRLTVV.

The chain carries TRBV5-1 and TRBJ2-7, with TRBD2 matching 7 bases. CDR3 length: 15 amino acids. Germline values: CDR1 SGHRS, CDR2 YFSETQ. V lost 2 bases and J lost 2; bases outside the gene matches: 7. CDR3 coding DNA: TGCGCCAGCAGCTTTTCGGGGGGTCCCACCTACGAGCAGTACTTC. Encoded protein: CASSFSGGPTYEQYF.

The CDR3 protein is CAWGGMTGAYNEQFF. The CDR3 DNA follows: TGTGCCTGGGGGGGGATGACAGGGGCCTACAATGAGCAGTTCTTC. The V and J genes are TRBV30 and TRBJ2-1, with 8 bases fitting TRBD1. After removal of 5 bases from V and 2 bases from J, the junction contained 8 bases not matched to a gene. The CDR3 runs to 15 residues. Germline CDR1 reads GTSNPN; CDR2 reads SVGIG (reference sequence).

This chain links TRBV29-1 with TRBJ1-4; 8 bases align to TRBD1. The CDR3 length is 13 residues. V was clipped by 5 bases and J by 8 bases; unmatched bases: 7. The germline V gene encodes CDR1 SQVTM and CDR2 ANQGSEA. CDR3 protein: CSVRPGGGEKLFF. The CDR3 nucleotides read TGCAGCGTTCGCCCAGGGGGCGGAGAAAAACTGTTTTTT.

The chain links TRBV4-1 to TRBJ2-1, with 7 nucleotides matching TRBD1. This CDR3 contains 17 residues. Germline V gene sequence: CDR1 MGHRA, CDR2 YSYEKL. J lost 0 bases, V lost 2 bases, and 7 bases had no gene match. The CDR3 sequence: CASSQSQGFFSYNEQFF. The CDR3 coding sequence is TGCGCCAGCAGCCAATCACAGGGGTTTTTCTCCTACAATGAGCAGTTCTTC.

This rearrangement joins TRBV10-1 to TRBJ1-2, with 10 bases that match TRBD1. The trim removed 5 bases at V and 4 bases at J, leaving 7 bases unmatched. This CDR3 region has 15 residues. Germline V gene sequence: CDR1 WNHNN, CDR2 SYGVQD (reference sequence). CDR3 in DNA: TGCGCCAGCAGTAGGGGGACAGGGGCGGTCTATGGCTACACCTTC. It yields the protein CASSRGTGAVYGYTF.

This clone was observed a single time. The chain uses TRBV10-3 and TRBJ2-7, with D maybe TRBD1 (6 bases). The CDR3 contains 15 residues. The V gene lost 4 bases and the J gene lost 5 bases, with 18 bases spanning the gap. Germline values: CDR1 ENHRY, CDR2 SYGVKD. The CDR3 is CAISATGPEWNEQYF. The CDR3 DNA follows: TGTGCCATCAGTGCAACAGGGCCGGAGTGGAACGAGCAGTACTTC.

The chain carries TRBV11-2 and TRBJ2-3; the match to TRBD2 covers 8 bases. CDR1 SGHAT and CDR2 FQNNGV come from the germline V gene. The CDR3 sequence is 15 residues long. V trimming: 5 bases; J trimming: 0 bases; junction bases outside the gene matches: 4. CDR3 nucleotide sequence: TGTGCCAGCAGCCTAGGACTAGCAAGCACAGATACGCAGTATTTT. Its translation: CASSLGLASTDTQYF.

The chain couples TRBV20-1 to TRBJ1-1; possibly TRBD1 for D (6 bases). There are 10 residues in the CDR3. Trimming removed 6 bases at V and 8 bases at J, with 10 bases between. CDR1 DFQATT and CDR2 SNEGSKA come from the germline V gene (reference sequence). The CDR3 region has the DNA TGCAGTGCGGAGGACAGCGAAGCTTTCTTT. Translation gives CSAEDSEAFF.

This sequence joins TRBV19 and TRBJ1-4; D not resolved. Between the trimmed V and J ends, which lost 4 bases and 5 bases, there was a span of 11 bases. Germline V gives CDR1 LNHDA, CDR2 SQIVND (reference sequence). CDR3 length equals 14 residues. CDR3 DNA: TGTGCCAGTAGTAGGAGAGGAGGGAATGAAAAACTGTTTTTT. This gives the protein CASSRRGGNEKLFF.

The chain employs TRBV5-1 and TRBJ1-4; no clear D gene. This CDR3 is 15 amino acids long. With 1 base removed from V and 4 bases from J, the gap between germline ends came to 11 bases. CDR1 and CDR2 (germline): SGHRS, YFSETQ. DNA of the CDR3: TGCGCCAGCAGCTTGTTGAATAGAAATAATGAAAAACTGTTTTTT. This gives the protein CASSLLNRNNEKLFF.

The chain's CDR3 is CASSPPAGMLAEAFF. CDR3 coding DNA: TGTGCCAGCTCACCACCGGCAGGGATGTTGGCTGAAGCTTTCTTT. The rearrangement joins TRBV18 to TRBJ1-1; tentative D call: TRBD1 (5 bases). The CDR3 is 15 residues long. Germline values: CDR1 KGHSH, CDR2 LQKENI. Trimming shortened V by 0 bases and J by 6 bases, and 14 bases separated the two germline ends.

V and J are TRBV5-4 and TRBJ2-2; 8 positions match TRBD2. Germline V gene sequence: CDR1 SGHNT, CDR2 YYREEE (reference sequence). The CDR3 spans 15 residues. J gave up 4 bases and V 4 bases, and 6 bases lay outside the gene matches. The CDR3 DNA reads TGTGCCAGCAGCCCGGGGGGGGGCCTCACCGGGGAGCTGTTTTTT. Encoded protein: CASSPGGGLTGELFF.

This chain links TRBV3-1 (or the pseudogene TRBV3-2) with TRBJ1-3; 7 positions agree with TRBD1. CDR3 length equals 16 residues. From germline, CDR1 is LGHDT and CDR2 YNNKEL (reference sequence). The J segment lost 0 bases and the V segment lost 4 bases, leaving 6 bases of the junction unmatched. DNA for the CDR3: TGTGCCAGCAGCCCCCAGACAGGGACCTCTGGAAACACCATATATTTT. This encodes CASSPQTGTSGNTIYF.

The chain couples TRBV10-1 to TRBJ1-6, with TRBD1 matching 10 bases. The CDR3 is 17 amino acids. The V segment lost 11 bases and the J segment 7 bases; nucleotides outside the gene matches: 17. Germline CDR1 and CDR2: WNHNN and SYGVQD (reference sequence). Here the CDR3 reads CAGRHRDRGFVNSPLHF. CDR3 bases: TGCGCCGGCCGTCACCGGGACAGGGGATTTGTAAATTCACCCCTCCACTTT.

The chain combines TRBV9 with TRBJ2-3; the match to TRBD2 covers 8 bases. After removal of 3 bases from V and 1 base from J, the junction contained 1 base not matched to a gene. This CDR3 contains 14 residues. Germline V gene sequence: CDR1 SGDLS, CDR2 YYNGEE. The CDR3 reads CASSAGGRTDTQYF. The CDR3 bases are TGTGCCAGCAGCGCGGGGGGGCGCACAGATACGCAGTATTTT.

V usage is TRBV2 and J usage is TRBJ1-1; D is uncertain. CDR1 SNHLY and CDR2 FYNNEI come from the germline V gene. The CDR3 extends over 12 amino acids. Trimming left V 5 bases short and J 10 bases short, with 14 bases between. The CDR3 nucleotides read TGTGCCAGCAGTACTACACTCGAACGAGCTTTCTTT. Translating it yields CASSTTLERAFF.

V usage is TRBV4-1 and J usage is TRBJ1-2, with D possibly TRBD1 on 5 matching bases. The germline CDR1 and CDR2 sequences are MGHRA and YSYEKL. The CDR3 runs to 18 residues. The ends were cut back, 4 bases at V and 3 bases at J, with 24 bases in the middle. The CDR3 sequence: CASSPYRTRTQPHYGYTF. The CDR3 nucleotides are TGCGCCAGCAGCCCGTACCGGACAAGGACACAACCTCACTATGGCTACACCTTC.

This clone has only a few counts. The rearrangement joins TRBV3-1 (or the pseudogene TRBV3-2) to TRBJ1-5, with D maybe TRBD1 (6 bases). V lost 0 bases, J lost 0 bases, and 15 bases lay in between. Per germline, CDR1 LGHDT and CDR2 YNNKEL (reference sequence). The CDR3 runs 18 residues. Here the CDR3 reads CASSQDRAGEPSNQPQHF. The CDR3 nucleotides are TGTGCCAGCAGCCAAGATCGGGCAGGGGAACCTAGCAATCAGCCCCAGCATTTT.

The V call is TRBV6-5, the J call TRBJ1-6; 8 bases are a match to TRBD1. Per germline, CDR1 MNHEY and CDR2 SVGAGI. With V trimmed by 4 bases and J by 5 bases, 1 base remained unmatched. This CDR3 has 14 residues. The CDR3 loop reads CASSWTGNNSPLHF. For the CDR3, the DNA is TGTGCCAGCAGTTGGACAGGGAATAATTCACCCCTCCACTTT.

This chain joins TRBV5-1 and TRBJ2-1; the match to TRBD1 covers 8 bases. The CDR3 consists of 18 residues. The V segment lost 4 bases and the J segment 5 bases; nucleotides outside the gene matches: 17. From germline, CDR1 is SGHRS and CDR2 YFSETQ. DNA for the CDR3: TGCGCCAGCAGCCCCGGACAGGGTACTATGGGGACCGACAATGAGCAGTTCTTC. Translated: CASSPGQGTMGTDNEQFF. Looking up the rest from reference TRBV5-1 and TRBJ2-1 gives the full variable domain: KAGVTQTPRYLIKTRGQQVTLSCSPISGHRSVSWYQQTPGQGLQFLFEYFSETQRNKGNFPGRFSGRQFSNSRSEMNVSTLELGDSALYLCASSPGQGTMGTDNEQFFGPGTRLTVL.

This chain uses TRBV28 with TRBJ1-2; tentatively, D is TRBD1 (6 bases). The CDR3 spans 13 residues. V shed 2 bases and J shed 8 bases, with 12 bases lying between them. Germline V gene data show CDR1 as MDHEN and CDR2 as SYDVKM. The CDR3 DNA sequence: TGTGCCAGCAGTTTAAACAGGGCTGGAGGCTACACCTTC. Translating gives CASSLNRAGGYTF.

The chain combines TRBV5-1 with TRBJ1-3; no firm D call. Germline V lookup: CDR1 SGHRS, CDR2 YFSETQ. The CDR3 runs 13 residues. Trimming left V 4 bases short and J 4 bases short, with 9 bases between. The CDR3 is CASSQETGNTIYF. The CDR3 nucleotides read TGCGCCAGCAGCCAGGAAACCGGAAACACCATATATTTT.

The V call is TRBV30, the J call TRBJ1-6; the D gene is possibly TRBD1 (5 bases). This CDR3 comprises 13 residues. The V gene's germline CDR1 is GTSNPN and CDR2 SVGIG (reference sequence). Trimming cost V 4 bases and J 9 bases, with 13 bases left between them. DNA of the CDR3: TGTGCCTGGACCCGGGACTACGGTTCACCCCTCCACTTT. Amino acid sequence: CAWTRDYGSPLHF.

This clone occurred a few times. V and J are TRBV4-1 and TRBJ1-2; the D is unclear. From germline, CDR1 is MGHRA and CDR2 YSYEKL. Trimming left V 3 bases short and J 4 bases short, with 18 bases between. The CDR3 is 16 amino acids. CDR3 sequence: CASSQDLWSESYGYTF. CDR3 in DNA: TGCGCCAGCAGCCAGGATCTCTGGAGTGAGAGCTATGGCTACACCTTC.